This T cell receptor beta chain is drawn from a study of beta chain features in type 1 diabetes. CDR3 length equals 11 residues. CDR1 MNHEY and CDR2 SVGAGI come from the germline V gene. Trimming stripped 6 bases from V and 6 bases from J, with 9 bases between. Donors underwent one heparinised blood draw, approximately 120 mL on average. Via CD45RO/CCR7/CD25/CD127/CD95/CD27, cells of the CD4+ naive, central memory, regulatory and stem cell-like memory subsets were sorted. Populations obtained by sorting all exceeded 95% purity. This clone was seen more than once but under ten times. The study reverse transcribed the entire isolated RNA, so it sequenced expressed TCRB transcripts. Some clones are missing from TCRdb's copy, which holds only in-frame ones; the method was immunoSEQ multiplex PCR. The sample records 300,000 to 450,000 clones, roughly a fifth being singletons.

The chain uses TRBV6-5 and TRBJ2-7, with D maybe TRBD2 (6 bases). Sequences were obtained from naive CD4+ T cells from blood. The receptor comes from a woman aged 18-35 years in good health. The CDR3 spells CASRIGGEQYF. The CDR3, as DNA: TGTGCCAGCAGGATCGGGGGCGAGCAGTACTTC.